The present entry profiles one T cell receptor beta chain with its context. The antigen remains unidentified. These data originate in a study of shared clonotypes between healthy human individuals. Study-wide findings and caveats: A small donor pool kept down the genetic and exposure-history diversity that was represented. Naive subsets generally exceeded memory subsets in estimated richness. Clonotypes shared by all four donors outscored non-shared clonotypes in generation probability.

The assay was run at deep level. TCRdb's copy holds only in-frame clones and misses some; the assay was immunoSEQ multiplex PCR. The repertoire holds under 350,000 clones, with roughly 87% as singletons. Trimming took 3 bases from V and 0 from J, leaving 7 bases between them. Germline loops: CDR1 MDHEN, CDR2 SYDVKM. CDR3 length equals 14 residues. Material for sequencing was memory CD8+ T cells sorted from blood. Subset given: CD45RO+ cells pooled with CCR7-negative TemRA cells. The rearrangement joins TRBV28 to TRBJ2-3; D not certain. The source is a man between 18 and 35 years old in good health. CDR3: CASSFSQSTDTQYF. DNA of the CDR3: TGTGCCAGCAGTTTCTCACAGAGCACAGATACGCAGTATTTT.